The present T cell receptor (beta chain) was sequenced within a study of T cell responses to AZD1222 COVID-19 vaccine. CDR1 is LNHDA and CDR2 is SQIVND in the germline V gene (reference sequence). The CDR3 is 18 residues long. Trimming at V came to 5 bases and at J to 1 base, leaving 16 bases not matched to a gene. Sequencing was performed with immunoSEQ multiplex PCR; in TCRdb, only in-frame clones are kept and a portion is missing. The data show 30,000 to 35,000 clones, with 80% to 95% seen just once and less than 55% held by the top ten. The chain combines TRBV19 with TRBJ2-7; TRBD1 matches 8 bases. The TCR sequence derives from an adult in good health. The specimen comprised peripheral blood, sampled on day 0 of AZD1222 vaccination. The chain's CDR3 is CASSLGFPGQATSYEQYF. CDR3 bases: TGTGCCAGTAGTCTTGGCTTCCCGGGACAGGCGACTTCCTACGAGCAGTACTTC.